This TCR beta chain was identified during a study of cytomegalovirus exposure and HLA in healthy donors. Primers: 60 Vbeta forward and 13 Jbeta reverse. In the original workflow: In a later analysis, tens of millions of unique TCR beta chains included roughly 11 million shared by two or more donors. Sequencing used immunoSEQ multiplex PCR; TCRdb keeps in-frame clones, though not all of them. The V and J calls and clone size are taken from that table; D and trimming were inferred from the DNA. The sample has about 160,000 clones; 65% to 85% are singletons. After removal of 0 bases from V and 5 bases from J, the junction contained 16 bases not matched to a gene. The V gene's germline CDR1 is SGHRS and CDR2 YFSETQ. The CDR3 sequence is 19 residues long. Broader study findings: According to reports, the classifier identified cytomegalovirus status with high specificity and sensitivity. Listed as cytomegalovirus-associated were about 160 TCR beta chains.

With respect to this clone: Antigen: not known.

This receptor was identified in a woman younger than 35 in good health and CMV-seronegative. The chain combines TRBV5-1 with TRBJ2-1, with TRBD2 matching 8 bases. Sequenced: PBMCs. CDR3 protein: CASSLVAVLAGGVNNEQFF. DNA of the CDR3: TGCGCCAGCAGCTTGGTAGCTGTCCTGGCGGGGGGTGTAAACAATGAGCAGTTCTTC. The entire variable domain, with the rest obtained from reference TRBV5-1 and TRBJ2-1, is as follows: KAGVTQTPRYLIKTRGQQVTLSCSPISGHRSVSWYQQTPGQGLQFLFEYFSETQRNKGNFPGRFSGRQFSNSRSEMNVSTLELGDSALYLCASSLVAVLAGGVNNEQFFGPGTRLTVL.